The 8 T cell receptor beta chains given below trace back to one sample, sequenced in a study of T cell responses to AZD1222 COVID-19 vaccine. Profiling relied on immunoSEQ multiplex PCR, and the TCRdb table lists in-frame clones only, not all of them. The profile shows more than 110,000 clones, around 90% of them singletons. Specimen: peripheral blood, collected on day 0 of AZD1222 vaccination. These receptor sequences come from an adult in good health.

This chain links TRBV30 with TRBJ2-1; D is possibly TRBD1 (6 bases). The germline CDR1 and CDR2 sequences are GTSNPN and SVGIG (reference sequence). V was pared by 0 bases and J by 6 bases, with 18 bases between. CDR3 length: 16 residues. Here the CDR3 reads CAWSVGARFRGNEQFF. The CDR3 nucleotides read TGTGCCTGGAGTGTAGGGGCACGGTTCAGGGGCAATGAGCAGTTCTTC.

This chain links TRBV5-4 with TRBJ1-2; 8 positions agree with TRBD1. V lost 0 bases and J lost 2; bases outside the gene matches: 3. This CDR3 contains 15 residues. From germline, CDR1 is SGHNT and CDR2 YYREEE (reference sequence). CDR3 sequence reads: CASSLVGTGNYGYTF. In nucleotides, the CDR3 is TGTGCCAGCAGCTTGGTGGGGACAGGCAACTATGGCTACACCTTC.

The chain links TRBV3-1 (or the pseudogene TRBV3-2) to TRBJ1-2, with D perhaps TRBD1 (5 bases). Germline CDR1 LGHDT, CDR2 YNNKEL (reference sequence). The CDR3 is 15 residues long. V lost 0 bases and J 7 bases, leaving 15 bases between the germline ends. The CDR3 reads CASSQELWGTGGYTF. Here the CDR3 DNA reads TGTGCCAGCAGCCAAGAGTTGTGGGGGACCGGTGGCTACACCTTC.

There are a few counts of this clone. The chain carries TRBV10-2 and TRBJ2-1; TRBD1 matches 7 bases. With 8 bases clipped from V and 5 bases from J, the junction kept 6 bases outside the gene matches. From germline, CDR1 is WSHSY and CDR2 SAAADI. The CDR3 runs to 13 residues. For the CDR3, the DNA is TGCGCCAGCTCCGGGACAGATAACAATGAGCAGTTCTTC. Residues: CASSGTDNNEQFF.

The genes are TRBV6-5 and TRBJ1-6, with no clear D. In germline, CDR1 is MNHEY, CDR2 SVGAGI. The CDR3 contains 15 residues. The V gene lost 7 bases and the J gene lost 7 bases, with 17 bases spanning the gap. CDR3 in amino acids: CASMNRGVINSPLHF. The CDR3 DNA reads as TGTGCCAGCATGAATCGGGGAGTGATCAATTCACCCCTCCACTTT.

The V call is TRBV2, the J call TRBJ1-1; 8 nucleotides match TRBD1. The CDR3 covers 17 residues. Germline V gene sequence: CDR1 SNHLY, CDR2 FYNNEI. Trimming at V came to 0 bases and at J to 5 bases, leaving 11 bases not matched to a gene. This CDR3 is CASSEALGQGSTTEAFF. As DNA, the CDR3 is TGTGCCAGCAGTGAAGCGCTAGGACAGGGATCTACGACTGAAGCTTTCTTT. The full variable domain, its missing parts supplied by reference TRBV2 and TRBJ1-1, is EPEVTQTPSHQVTQMGQEVILRCVPISNHLYFYWYRQILGQKVEFLVSFYNNEISEKSEIFDDQFSVERPDGSNFTLKIRSTKLEDSAMYFCASSEALGQGSTTEAFFGQGTRLTVV.

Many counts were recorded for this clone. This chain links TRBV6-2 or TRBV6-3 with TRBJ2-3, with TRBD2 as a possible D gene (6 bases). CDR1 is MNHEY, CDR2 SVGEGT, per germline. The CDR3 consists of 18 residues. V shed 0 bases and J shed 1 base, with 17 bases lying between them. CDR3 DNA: TGTGCCAGCAGTTACTCGATGACGGGGAGGAAGCGCACAGATACGCAGTATTTT. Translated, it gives CASSYSMTGRKRTDTQYF.

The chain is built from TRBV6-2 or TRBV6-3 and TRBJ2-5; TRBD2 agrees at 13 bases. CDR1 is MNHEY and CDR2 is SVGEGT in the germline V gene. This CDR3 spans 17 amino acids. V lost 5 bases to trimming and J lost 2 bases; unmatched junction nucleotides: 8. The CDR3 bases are TGTGCCAGCAGTAATCGGACTAGCGGGAGTTCACAAGAGACCCAGTACTTC. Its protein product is CASSNRTSGSSQETQYF.